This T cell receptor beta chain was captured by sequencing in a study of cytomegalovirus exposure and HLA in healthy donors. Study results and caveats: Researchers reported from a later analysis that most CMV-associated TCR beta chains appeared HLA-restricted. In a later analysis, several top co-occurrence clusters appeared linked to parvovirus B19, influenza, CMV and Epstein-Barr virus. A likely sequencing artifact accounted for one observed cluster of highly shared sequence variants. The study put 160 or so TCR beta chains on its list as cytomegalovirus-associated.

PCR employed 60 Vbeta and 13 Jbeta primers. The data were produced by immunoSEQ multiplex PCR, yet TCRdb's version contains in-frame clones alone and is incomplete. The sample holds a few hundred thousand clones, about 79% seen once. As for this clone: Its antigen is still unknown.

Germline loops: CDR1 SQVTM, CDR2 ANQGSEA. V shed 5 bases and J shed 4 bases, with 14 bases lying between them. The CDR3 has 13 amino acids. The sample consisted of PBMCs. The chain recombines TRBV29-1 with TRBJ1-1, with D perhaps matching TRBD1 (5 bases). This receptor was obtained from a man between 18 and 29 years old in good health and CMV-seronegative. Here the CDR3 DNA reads TGCAGCGTTTTAAAAGCGGGGGGCACTGAAGCTTTCTTT. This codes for CSVLKAGGTEAFF.